Each of the 29 T cell receptor beta chains below was sequenced from the same sample in a study of immune heterogeneity within non-small cell lung tumors. Per sample, approximately 570 ng of bulk tumor genomic DNA was the template used. Several biopsies per primary tumor, spaced far apart, were taken during surgery. Surgery that was curative in intent was performed on patients with untreated, newly diagnosed non-small cell lung cancer. Amplification of TCR beta CDR3 was performed by multiplex PCR with 32 V and 13 J primers. In TCRdb, the multiplex PCR reads were re-called with MiXCR into one record per CDR3 protein. Here the sample spans fewer than 25,000 distinct CDR3 sequences, 25% to 30% being singletons. The sequenced sample was lung tumor tissue. The receptors were sampled from a man aged 35 to 55 with non-small cell lung cancer.

This clonotype was seen repeatedly, ten times or more. The rearrangement uses TRBV3-1 and TRBJ1-2; D unresolved. The V end was cut by 0 bases, the J end by 8 bases, with 16 bases between. Germline CDR1 is LGHDT and CDR2 is YNNKEL (reference sequence). The CDR3 is made up of 15 amino acids. CDR3 in amino acids: CASSQDPGASRGYTF. The CDR3 DNA is TGTGCCAGCAGCCAAGATCCGGGTGCCTCACGAGGCTACACCTTC.

The V gene is TRBV3-1, the J gene TRBJ2-1, with D unclear. Germline assignment: CDR1 LGHDT and CDR2 YNNKEL (reference sequence). V dropped 3 bases and J dropped 6 bases, with 15 bases sitting between them. This CDR3 is 15 amino acids long. The chain's CDR3 is CASSQGSAVLNEQFF. The CDR3 DNA sequence: TGTGCCAGCAGCCAGGGATCAGCCGTGCTCAATGAGCAGTTCTTC.

This clonotype turned up a few times. This chain uses TRBV29-1 with TRBJ2-1; 10 bases agree with TRBD2. The ends lost 6 bases at V and 4 bases at J; junction bases unmatched: 12. The germline gives CDR1 SQVTM, CDR2 ANQGSEA. This CDR3 is built from 16 residues. The CDR3 bases are TGCAGCGTCTCCTCAAGCGGGAGGGCCGGGTACAATGAGCAGTTCTTC. It yields the protein CSVSSSGRAGYNEQFF.

V usage is TRBV7-3 and J usage is TRBJ2-1; D gene ambiguous. Between the trimmed V and J ends, which lost 2 bases and 6 bases, there was a span of 8 bases. The germline V gene has CDR1 SGHTA and CDR2 FQGTGA. The CDR3 contains 13 residues. The CDR3 DNA reads as TGTGCCAGCAGCTTAGCGGACGGCAATGAGCAGTTCTTC. Its protein is CASSLADGNEQFF.

Details on this clonotype: This may stem from a read error, because a much larger clone lies one nucleotide away. A read error is likely, as this CDR3 ends without the conserved phenylalanine or tryptophan. The V call is TRBV7-7, the J call TRBJ2-1, with D possibly being TRBD2 (5 bases). The CDR3 length is 16 residues. CDR1 is SSHAT and CDR2 is FNYEAQ in the germline V gene (reference sequence). The CDR3 coding sequence is TGTGCTAGCAGCTTAGGATCCAGCGGCTCCTACAATGAGCAGTTCCTC. It codes for CASSLGSSGSYNEQFL.

This clonotype counts as medium-sized. The rearrangement uses TRBV12-3 or TRBV12-4 and TRBJ2-3, with D possibly called TRBD1 or TRBD2 (6 bases each). V shed 3 bases and J shed 5 bases, with 15 bases lying between them. The CDR3 totals 15 residues. As DNA, the CDR3 is TGTGCCAGCAGTTTCGGTTGGGGGCGGGGAGATACGCAGTATTTT. Translated: CASSFGWGRGDTQYF.

There are many counts of this clonotype. The V and J genes are TRBV2 and TRBJ1-1; no clear D gene. The CDR3 loop spans 13 amino acids. Germline CDR1 is SNHLY and CDR2 is FYNNEI. The ends were cut back, 6 bases at V and 0 bases at J, with 8 bases in the middle. CDR3 loop: CASRVTMNTEAFF. In DNA, the CDR3 is TGTGCCAGCAGGGTTACCATGAACACTGAAGCTTTCTTT.

Remarks on this clonotype: It may be a read error: a sequence one base away is much more abundant. The rearrangement uses TRBV10-3 and TRBJ2-7, with TRBD2 matching over 8 bases. This CDR3 has 17 residues. Trimming removed 4 bases from V and 2 bases from J; junction bases left unmatched: 13. CDR1 and CDR2 (germline): ENHRY, SYGVKD. The CDR3 sequence is CAISGRTSWSTTYEQYF. The CDR3 region has the DNA TGTGCCATCAGTGGAAGGACTAGCTGGAGTACCACCTACGAGCAGTACTTC.

This clonotype was seen only a few times. The chain uses TRBV18 and TRBJ1-3; 7 nucleotides align to TRBD1. V dropped 0 bases and J dropped 3; count of bases not matched to a gene: 8. The CDR3 loop spans 17 amino acids. Per the germline V gene, CDR1 is KGHSH and CDR2 is LQKENI. The chain's CDR3 is CASSPPGNRGNGNTIYF. The CDR3 coding sequence is TGTGCCAGCTCACCACCGGGAAACAGGGGAAATGGAAACACCATATATTTT.

In its sample, this clonotype was seen a few times. The chain couples TRBV6-5 to TRBJ2-5, with 7 bases lining up with TRBD1. V shed 3 bases and J 4 bases; nucleotides not matched to a gene: 11. In germline, CDR1 is MNHEY, CDR2 SVGAGI. CDR3 length: 16 amino acids. Here the CDR3 DNA reads TGTGCCAGCAGTTATAGGGGAATGAGGGGGCTAGAGACCCAGTACTTC. It encodes CASSYRGMRGLETQYF.

The gene calls are TRBV9 and TRBJ1-2; tentatively, D is TRBD1 (6 bases). Trimming shortened V by 4 bases and J by 4 bases, and 17 bases separated the two germline ends. Per germline, CDR1 SGDLS and CDR2 YYNGEE. The CDR3 loop spans 15 amino acids. CDR3 coding DNA: TGTGCCAGCAGCCCTGGGACACCGAACACCTATGGCTACACCTTC. This translates into CASSPGTPNTYGYTF.

The chain combines TRBV5-8 with TRBJ2-1; D tentatively fits TRBD1 or TRBD2 (5 bases each). There are 15 residues in the CDR3. Germline CDR1 is SGHTS and CDR2 is YDEGEE. Trimming shortened V by 3 bases and J by 5 bases, and 15 bases separated the two germline ends. The CDR3 here is CASSSGTLLDNEQFF. The CDR3, as DNA: TGTGCCAGCAGCTCGGGGACCCTCCTGGACAATGAGCAGTTCTTC.

This clonotype was counted ten times or more. V is TRBV4-1 and J is TRBJ2-7; D gene ambiguous. Per germline, CDR1 MGHRA and CDR2 YSYEKL. With 4 bases removed from V and 3 bases from J, the gap between germline ends came to 13 bases. The CDR3 length is 14 residues. The CDR3 here is CASSPQGGGYEQYF. The CDR3 DNA sequence: TGCGCCAGCAGCCCCCAAGGTGGTGGCTACGAGCAGTACTTC.

This clonotype was detected only a few times. This sequence joins TRBV7-9 and TRBJ2-1; D is unresolved. Deletions cut 5 bases from V and 2 bases from J, with 10 bases between. The CDR3 is made up of 14 amino acids. Germline CDR1 SEHNR, CDR2 FQNEAQ (reference sequence). DNA for the CDR3: TGTGCCAGCAGCCCCAGGAGCCCCTACAATGAGCAGTTCTTC. Translation gives CASSPRSPYNEQFF. The whole variable domain, filled in from reference TRBV7-9 and TRBJ2-1, reads DTGVSQNPRHKITKRGQNVTFRCDPISEHNRLYWYRQTLGQGPEFLTYFQNEAQLEKSRLLSDRFSAERPKGSFSTLEIQRTEQGDSAMYLCASSPRSPYNEQFFGPGTRLTVL.

On this clonotype: A read error is possible here, since a much larger clone lies one base away. The rearrangement uses TRBV12-3 or TRBV12-4 and TRBJ2-7; D possibly corresponds to TRBD2 (6 bases). This CDR3 region has 13 residues. The CDR3 DNA is TGTTCCAGTTGCCCCGCGGGAACCTACGAGCAGTACTTC. Amino acid sequence: CSSCPAGTYEQYF.

Turning to this clonotype: Just one base apart from a much larger clone, this may be a read error. V gene TRBV6-5 combines with J gene TRBJ1-2; the match to TRBD1 covers 10 bases. The CDR3 length is 15 residues. Germline loops: CDR1 MNHEY, CDR2 SVGAGI. With V trimmed by 0 bases and J by 9 bases, 7 bases remained unmatched. The CDR3 here is CASSYSGQGRYCYTF. CDR3 DNA: TGTGCCAGCAGTTACTCGGGACAGGGGCGGTATTGCTACACCTTC.

A remark on this clonotype: This may stem from a read error, because a much larger clone lies one nucleotide away. This rearrangement joins TRBV2 to TRBJ1-6; D not resolved. The CDR3 totals 10 residues. The germline V gene has CDR1 SNHLY and CDR2 FYNNEI. Trimming shortened V by 10 bases and J by 14 bases, and 12 bases separated the two germline ends. In nucleotides, the CDR3 is TGTGCCAACCAGATTCGTGCCCTCCACTTT. Amino acids: CANQIRALHF.

This clonotype was counted at least ten times. This chain uses TRBV10-2 with TRBJ2-7; possible D gene TRBD1, 5 bases. The CDR3 totals 15 residues. The ends were cut back, 0 bases at V and 2 bases at J, with 11 bases in the middle. Germline V gene sequence: CDR1 WSHSY, CDR2 SAAADI. This chain's CDR3 is CASSESDSGAYEQYF. The CDR3 DNA sequence: TGCGCCAGCAGTGAGTCAGACAGTGGGGCCTACGAGCAGTACTTC.

In this sample, this clonotype turned up a few times. This chain links TRBV27 with TRBJ2-5, with TRBD1 identical over 7 bases. V shed 5 bases and J 9 bases; nucleotides not matched to a gene: 9. Germline V gene sequence: CDR1 MNHEY, CDR2 SMNVEV (reference sequence). This CDR3 spans 13 amino acids. Written as DNA, the CDR3 is TGTGCCAGCAGTCCAGGACAGGATCGTCCCCAGTACTTC. Protein: CASSPGQDRPQYF.

Worth noting for this clonotype: A single base separates this from a much larger clone, so it may be a read error. This rearrangement joins TRBV11-3 to TRBJ1-6, with 9 bases aligning to TRBD1. Germline V gene data show CDR1 as SGHNT and CDR2 as YENEEA. This CDR3 is 14 amino acids long. The CDR3 here is CAISKGTGYSPLHF. For the CDR3, the DNA is TGTGCCATCAGCAAGGGGACAGGGTATTCACCCCTCCACTTT.

This clonotype occurred many times. The chain is built from TRBV6-1 and TRBJ1-1; 9 nucleotides align to TRBD1. The CDR3 is 14 residues long. Germline CDR1 MNHNS, CDR2 SASEGT. V dropped 1 base and J dropped 10; count of bases not matched to a gene: 7. The CDR3 spells CASSEDDRGVGAFF. Here the CDR3 DNA reads TGTGCCAGCAGTGAAGACGACAGGGGGGTGGGAGCTTTCTTT.

With respect to this clonotype: This may stem from a read error, because a much larger clone lies one nucleotide away. The V gene is TRBV19, the J gene TRBJ1-1, with 7 bases that match TRBD1. Germline V gene sequence: CDR1 LNHDA, CDR2 SQIVND (reference sequence). With 6 bases clipped from V and 7 bases from J, the junction kept 11 bases outside the gene matches. The CDR3 covers 14 residues. CDR3 nucleotide sequence: TGTGCCAGTAGCAAACAGGGAGGGGGCAGTGAAGCTTTCTTT. It specifies CASSKQGGGSEAFF.

In this sample, this clonotype turned up many times. The gene calls are TRBV19 and TRBJ2-7; 7 bases agree with TRBD2. The CDR3 covers 17 residues. V gave up 3 bases and J gave up 0 bases; unmatched junction bases: 11. CDR1 is LNHDA and CDR2 is SQIVND in the germline V gene (reference sequence). The CDR3 reads CASSIRGSGINSYEQYF. CDR3 nucleotide sequence: TGTGCCAGTAGTATTAGGGGAAGCGGGATTAACTCCTACGAGCAGTACTTC.

This clonotype was observed many times. This sequence joins TRBV28 and TRBJ2-5; perhaps TRBD1 as D (6 bases). The CDR3 runs 13 residues. CDR1 MDHEN and CDR2 SYDVKM come from the germline V gene. Trimming removed 6 bases at V and 4 bases at J, with 12 bases between. CDR3 nucleotide sequence: TGTGCCAGCAGAACGACAGGTTCAGAGACCCAGTACTTC. Residues: CASRTTGSETQYF.

The rearrangement joins TRBV5-6 to TRBJ2-3; 8 nucleotides align to TRBD2. The V and J ends lost 1 base and 3 bases, in that order; junction bases with no gene match: 4. Per the germline V gene, CDR1 is SGHDT and CDR2 is YYEEEE. The CDR3 extends over 15 amino acids. CDR3 region: CASSLPLAGTDTQYF. The CDR3 nucleotides read TGTGCCAGCAGCTTGCCTCTAGCGGGTACAGATACGCAGTATTTT.

The V gene is TRBV7-9, the J gene TRBJ2-7; a weak D match, TRBD2 (6 bases). V lost 4 bases and J lost 4, with 14 bases in between. Per the germline V gene, CDR1 is SEHNR and CDR2 is FQNEAQ (reference sequence). This CDR3 contains 14 residues. The DNA of the CDR3 is TGTGCCAGCAGCTCTGTTAGCGGAGTTTACGAGCAGTACTTC. Residues: CASSSVSGVYEQYF.

Comments on this clonotype: This may be a read error: a much more frequent sequence differs by one nucleotide. CDR3 sequence (DNA): TGTGCCACCAGCAGAGAAGTACCAGGGGCTGCTGGGGCCAACATCCTGACTTTC. Its protein product is CATSREVPGAAGANILTF. The chain couples TRBV15 to TRBJ2-6; tentative D call: TRBD1 (6 bases). This CDR3 spans 18 amino acids. Per germline, CDR1 LNHNV and CDR2 YYDKDF (reference sequence).

By frequency in the sample, this clonotype is medium-sized. J is TRBJ2-1 and V is TRBV12-3 or TRBV12-4; 12 nucleotides match TRBD2. Trimming took 6 bases from V and 4 from J; bases not matched to a gene: 1. CDR3 length equals 14 residues. The CDR3 reads CASRGLAGYNEQFF. As DNA, the CDR3 is TGTGCCAGCAGAGGACTAGCGGGATACAATGAGCAGTTCTTC.

As to this clonotype: A much larger clonotype is one base distant, so this may be a read error. V and J are TRBV6-5 and TRBJ2-7; TRBD1 matches 9 bases. CDR3 length: 15 amino acids. Germline CDR1 and CDR2: MNHEY and SVGAGI. CDR3 bases: TGTGCCAGCGGTTACCCAAGGGGACAGGGTCACGAGCAGTACTTC. It is translated as CASGYPRGQGHEQYF.